This is a list of T cell receptor beta chains from one sample in a study of T cell changes during pregnancy in multiple sclerosis. Produced via immunoSEQ multiplex PCR; TCRdb's table is partial and in-frame only. The table includes about 41,000 clones, 80% to 90% detected once. The sequencing here drew on CD4+ T cells from peripheral blood mononuclear cells, taken in the first trimester of pregnancy. The receptors were gathered from a female donor with multiple sclerosis, enrolled in a pregnancy study. The CDR3 runs from the conserved cysteine through the conserved F or W. A D gene is named only where the DNA matches it firmly. The size entry is marked missing in some rows and otherwise reads once, few, many or a size class.

D gene,clone size,J gene,V gene,CDR3 DNA,CDR3 protein
-,-,TRBJ2-7,TRBV28,TGTGCCAGCAGTTCAGGGGGGACGGGTTCCTACGAGCAGTACTTC,CASSSGGTGSYEQYF
-,-,TRBJ1-2,TRBV7-2,TGTGCCAGCAGCTTAGATTACGGGGGTATGGATGGCTACACCTTC,CASSLDYGGMDGYTF
TRBD1,-,TRBJ1-2,TRBV9,TGTGCCAGCAGCTCAACCGGGACAGGTAACGGCTACACCTTC,CASSSTGTGNGYTF
TRBD1,-,TRBJ2-4,TRBV5-6,TGTGCCAGCAGCAAGGGCTTCGGGACAGGGGAAAACATTCAGTACTTC,CASSKGFGTGENIQYF
-,once,TRBJ2-5,TRBV21-1,TGTGCCAGCAGCAATAGACAGATAAGCAAGCAAGAGACCCAGTACTTC,CASSNRQISKQETQYF
-,-,TRBJ1-5,TRBV19,TGTGCCAGTAGTTTCCCCGGGGGGGATCAGCCCCAGCATTTT,CASSFPGGDQPQHF
TRBD1,-,TRBJ2-7,TRBV7-3,TGTGCCAGCAGCCCCAAGGACAGGGTATATGAGCAGTACTTC,CASSPKDRVYEQYF
-,few,TRBJ1-1,TRBV9,TGTGCCAGCAGCCCGCTTCCAGGGGCAGCTTTCTTT,CASSPLPGAAFF
-,-,TRBJ2-7,TRBV14,TGTGCCAGCAGCCAACTCTCAGGCGAGCAGTACTTC,CASSQLSGEQYF
-,-,TRBJ2-1,TRBV10-3,TGTGCCATCAAGGTTCAAACAGGCGAGCAGTTCTTC,CAIKVQTGEQFF
TRBD1,-,TRBJ1-1,TRBV10-3,TGTGCCATCGGACGGGACAGGGGGCCTGGTTTTACTGAAGCTTTCTTT,CAIGRDRGPGFTEAFF
-,few,TRBJ1-4,TRBV4-1,TGCGCCAGCAGCCAAACAGGCCTCAATGAAAAACTGTTTTTT,CASSQTGLNEKLFF
-,-,TRBJ1-2,TRBV11-2,TGTGCCAGCAGCTTAGGACAGATCTATGGCTACACCTTC,CASSLGQIYGYTF
TRBD2,-,TRBJ2-1,TRBV18,TGTGCCAGCTCACGAGAGGGCAGGGGACTAGCGGGATTCGATGAGCAGTTCTTC,CASSREGRGLAGFDEQFF
-,-,TRBJ1-2,TRBV16,TGTGCCAGCAGCCTCTCGAGAGGGATTAGCTACACCTTC,CASSLSRGISYTF
TRBD1,-,TRBJ2-5,TRBV5-1,TGCGCCAGCAGCTTCGGGACAGGGCAAGAGACCCAGTACTTC,CASSFGTGQETQYF
TRBD2,-,TRBJ2-7,TRBV7-2,TGTGCCAGCAGCCGGCGGACTCAGACTAGCGGAAAATTTTCCTACGAGCAGTACTTC,CASSRRTQTSGKFSYEQYF
-,-,TRBJ2-1,TRBV2,TGTGCCAGCAGTGTGCGGCGGGGAAACAATGAGCAGTTCTTC,CASSVRRGNNEQFF
-,-,TRBJ2-5,TRBV5-1,TGCGCCAGCAGCCCAGGGGCTCAAGAGACCCAGTACTTC,CASSPGAQETQYF
TRBD1,-,TRBJ1-4,TRBV25-1,TGTGCCAGCGGGACAGTTAATGAAAAACTGTTTTTT,CASGTVNEKLFF
TRBD2,-,TRBJ2-4,TRBV7-2,TGTGCCAGCAGCTTAGCGTCTAGCGGAAACAAAAACATTCAGTACTTC,CASSLASSGNKNIQYF
-,-,TRBJ1-2,TRBV21-1,TGTGCCAGCAGCAACCAGACTAACTATGGCTACACCTTC,CASSNQTNYGYTF
-,-,TRBJ2-1,TRBV14,TGTGCCAGCAGCCAAGAACGCGGAGGTGAGCAGTTCTTC,CASSQERGGEQFF
-,-,TRBJ1-2,TRBV29-1,TGCAGCGTTGGGTTAAGGCCCAGGGGCTACACCTTC,CSVGLRPRGYTF
-,-,TRBJ1-5,TRBV19,TGTGCCAGTAGTCCCCCACAGCGGAGCAATCAGCCCCAGCATTTT,CASSPPQRSNQPQHF
TRBD2,-,TRBJ2-7,TRBV7-9,TGTGCCAGCAGCCCAGGACTAGCGGGAGAGCAGTACTTC,CASSPGLAGEQYF
-,-,TRBJ2-2,TRBV14,TGTGCCAGCAGCCAAGTACTGTCCATAGCGAACACCGGGGAGCTGTTTTTT,CASSQVLSIANTGELFF
-,-,TRBJ1-4,TRBV5-3,TGTGCCAGAAGCTTTAGTTCCGGGGAACCTAATGAAAAACTGTTTTTT,CARSFSSGEPNEKLFF
-,-,TRBJ2-5,TRBV29-1,TGCAGCGTTGAAGATTCCAGGCACCAAGAGACCCAGTACTTC,CSVEDSRHQETQYF
TRBD2,-,TRBJ2-1,TRBV28,TGTGCCAGCAGAAGGACTAGCGGGAGAAATGAGCAGTTCTTC,CASRRTSGRNEQFF
-,-,TRBJ1-4,TRBV6-1,TGTGCCAGCAGCGGATTACGGGAGGGAAAAAAACTGTTTTTT,CASSGLREGKKLFF
TRBD1,-,TRBJ1-1,TRBV6-5,TGTGCCAGCAGTTCGACAGGGTCTGAAGCTTTCTTT,CASSSTGSEAFF
TRBD2,-,TRBJ2-1,TRBV28,TGTGCCAGCAGCCCTGCGGGACTATCCTCCTACAATGAGCAGTTCTTC,CASSPAGLSSYNEQFF
TRBD2,-,TRBJ2-3,TRBV10-1,TGCGCCAGCAGTGAGTCCCCTCATCTGACTAGCGGCACAGATACGCAGTATTTT,CASSESPHLTSGTDTQYF
TRBD2,-,TRBJ2-1,TRBV27,TGTGCCAGCAGTTTCACTAGCGGTGAAACCTACAATGAGCAGTTCTTC,CASSFTSGETYNEQFF
-,-,TRBJ1-4,TRBV19,TGTGCCAGTAGTATCCTAAAACTTGAAAAACTGTTTTTT,CASSILKLEKLFF
-,-,TRBJ1-2,TRBV30,TGTGTCTGGAGTTCCGAGGACTATGGCTACACCTTC,CVWSSEDYGYTF
-,-,TRBJ2-1,TRBV27,TGTGCCAGCAGGGCTGACACCTCCTACAATGAGCAGTTCTTC,CASRADTSYNEQFF
TRBD2,-,TRBJ2-1,TRBV11-3,TGTGCCAGCAGCTTTTCTAGCGGGAGCTCCTACAATGAGCAGTTCTTC,CASSFSSGSSYNEQFF
TRBD1,-,TRBJ1-3,TRBV2,TGTGCCAGCGGACAGGGGGCTACAGGAAACACCATATATTTT,CASGQGATGNTIYF
-,-,TRBJ2-5,TRBV2,TGTGCCAGCAGGGGGGGGACCCAGTACTTC,CASRGGTQYF
-,few,TRBJ1-4,TRBV27,TGTGCCAGCAGTTTATTAGGGGTTGATGAAAAACTGTTTTTT,CASSLLGVDEKLFF
-,-,TRBJ2-2,TRBV5-1,TGCGCCAGCAGCTTTTCGGAGTTGAGCAACACCGGGGAGCTGTTTTTT,CASSFSELSNTGELFF
-,-,TRBJ1-2,TRBV6-1,TGTGCCAGCAGTGAAGAGGAAGCTTTGCGGGTCTATGGCTACACCTTC,CASSEEEALRVYGYTF
-,-,TRBJ2-1,TRBV4-1,TGCGCCAGCAGCCAAGGCCCCGCTGCGGGGGCGACCAATGAGCAGTTCTTC,CASSQGPAAGATNEQFF
TRBD1,-,TRBJ1-5,TRBV2,TGTGCCAGCAGCCCTCAACAGGGGATAGGGCAGCCCCAGCATTTT,CASSPQQGIGQPQHF
-,-,TRBJ2-7,TRBV19,TGTGCCAGTAGTAAAGGGGCGGGATACGAGCAGTACTTC,CASSKGAGYEQYF
-,-,TRBJ2-3,TRBV11-2,TGTGCCAGCAGCCGACCGGGGGGCGGATTTTACACAGATACGCAGTATTTT,CASSRPGGGFYTDTQYF
TRBD1,-,TRBJ2-7,TRBV29-1,TGCAGCGTAGTAAAGGGACAGGGAGCCGAGCAGTACTTC,CSVVKGQGAEQYF
-,-,TRBJ2-2,TRBV7-2,TGTGCCAGCAGCCCGAGGGCAATGAACACCGGGGAGCTGTTTTTT,CASSPRAMNTGELFF
TRBD2,once,TRBJ2-3,TRBV5-4,TGTGCCAGCAGCTTGGGTGGTAGCGGGTACACAGATACGCAGTATTTT,CASSLGGSGYTDTQYF
TRBD1,once,TRBJ1-2,TRBV18,TGTGCCAGCTCACTAAAACAGGGGACGGACTATGGCTACACCTTC,CASSLKQGTDYGYTF
-,-,TRBJ1-2,TRBV5-4,TGTGCCAGCAGCTCCGAAGGGGGGGCCTATGGCTACACCTTC,CASSSEGGAYGYTF